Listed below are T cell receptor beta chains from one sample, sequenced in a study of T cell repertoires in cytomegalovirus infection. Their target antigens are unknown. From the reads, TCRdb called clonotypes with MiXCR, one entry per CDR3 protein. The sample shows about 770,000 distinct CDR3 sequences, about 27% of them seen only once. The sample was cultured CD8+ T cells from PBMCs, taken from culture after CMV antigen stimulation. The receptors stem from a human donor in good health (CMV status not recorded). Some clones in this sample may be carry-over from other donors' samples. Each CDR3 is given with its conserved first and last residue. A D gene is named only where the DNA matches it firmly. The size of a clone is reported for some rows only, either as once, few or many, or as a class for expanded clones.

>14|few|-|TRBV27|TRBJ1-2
TGTGCCAGCAGTTTATCGGGATCGGGAGATGGCTACACCTTC
CASSLSGSGDGYTF
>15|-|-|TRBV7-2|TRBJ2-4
TGTGCCAGCAGCTTAGGGACATCAGCCAAAAACATTCAGTACTTC
CASSLGTSAKNIQYF
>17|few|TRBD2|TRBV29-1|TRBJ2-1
TGCAGCGTTGAAGTATCAGACGGAGCGGGGGTCTACAATGAGCAGTTCTTC
CSVEVSDGAGVYNEQFF
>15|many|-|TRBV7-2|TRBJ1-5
TGTGCCAGCAGCTTAACAGGGTCCAGCAATCAGCCCCAGCATTTT
CASSLTGSSNQPQHF
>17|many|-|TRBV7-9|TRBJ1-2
TGTGCCAGCAGCCATCAACCGGGCCCAAAAAGGGACTATGGCTACACCTTC
CASSHQPGPKRDYGYTF
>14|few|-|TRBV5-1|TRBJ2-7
TGCGCCAGCAGCTTGGCCTCACGGACCTACGAGCAGTACTTC
CASSLASRTYEQYF
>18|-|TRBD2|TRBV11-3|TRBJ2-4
TGTGCCAGCAGCTTAGGTGGGGAGGGGACGATGGCCAAAAACATTCAGTACTTC
CASSLGGEGTMAKNIQYF
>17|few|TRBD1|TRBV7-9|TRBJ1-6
TGTGCCAGCAGCTACCCTCGGGACAGGGAACGGAATTCACCCCTCCACTTT
CASSYPRDRERNSPLHF
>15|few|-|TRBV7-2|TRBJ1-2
TGTGCCAGCAGCCCCTACGCGGACAGTCACTATGGCTACACCTTC
CASSPYADSHYGYTF
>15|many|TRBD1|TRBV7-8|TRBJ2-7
TGTGCCAGCAGCTATAGGACAGGGGCCATGGCCGAGCAGTACTTC
CASSYRTGAMAEQYF
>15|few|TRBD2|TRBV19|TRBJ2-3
TGTGCCAGTAGCCCACTAGCGGCTGGCACAGATACGCAGTATTTT
CASSPLAAGTDTQYF
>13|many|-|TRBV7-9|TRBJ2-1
TGTGCCAGCAGCACAGACGGCTACAATGAGCAGTTCTTC
CASSTDGYNEQFF
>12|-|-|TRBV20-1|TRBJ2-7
TGCAGTGCTAGAGAGGCTTCTTACGAGCAGTACTTC
CSAREASYEQYF
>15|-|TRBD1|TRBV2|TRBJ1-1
TGTGCCAGCAGGGGGACAGCCATTGGAGGGACTGAAGCTTTCTTT
CASRGTAIGGTEAFF
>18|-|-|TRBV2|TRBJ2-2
TGTGCCAGCAGTGAAAGAAGGACCAGGTCGTCGAACACCGGGGAGCTGTTTTTT
CASSERRTRSSNTGELFF
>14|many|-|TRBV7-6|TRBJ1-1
TGTGCCAGCAGCTCCGAGCCAGGGAACACTGAAGCTTTCTTT
CASSSEPGNTEAFF
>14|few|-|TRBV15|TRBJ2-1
TGTGCCACCAGCAGAGGTCCTGACTACAATGAGCAGTTCTTC
CATSRGPDYNEQFF
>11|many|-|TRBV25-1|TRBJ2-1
TGTGCCAGCAGTCCCCGGAATGAGCAGTTCTTC
CASSPRNEQFF
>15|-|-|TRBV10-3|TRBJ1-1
TGTGCCATCAGTGAGGGGGAGGGCGCAAAGGGCGAAGCTTTCTTT
CAISEGEGAKGEAFF
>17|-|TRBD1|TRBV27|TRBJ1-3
TGTGCCAGCAGTTTAATGGCAGGGGGCGCTTATGGAAACACCATATATTTT
CASSLMAGGAYGNTIYF
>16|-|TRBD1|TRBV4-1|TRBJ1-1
TGCGCCAGCAGCCAAGAAGGGGACAGGCCGTACACTGAAGCTTTCTTT
CASSQEGDRPYTEAFF
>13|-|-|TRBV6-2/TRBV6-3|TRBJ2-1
TGTGCCAGCAGTTACTCACGGTACAATGAGCAGTTCTTC
CASSYSRYNEQFF
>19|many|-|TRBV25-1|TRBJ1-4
TGTGCCAGCAGTGACGTTGAGGACAGCATAATCACAACTAATGAAAAACTGTTTTTT
CASSDVEDSIITTNEKLFF
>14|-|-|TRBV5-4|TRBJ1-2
TGTGCCAGCACCTTTTTCCCGGGGAACTATGGCTACACCTTC
CASTFFPGNYGYTF
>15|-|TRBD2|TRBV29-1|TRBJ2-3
TGCAGCGTTGAAGAGGGGACTAACCCCACAGATACGCAGTATTTT
CSVEEGTNPTDTQYF
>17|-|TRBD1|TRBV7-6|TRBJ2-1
TGTGCCAGCAGCCTTCGGGACAGGGTAAGAGGTAACAATGAGCAGTTCTTC
CASSLRDRVRGNNEQFF
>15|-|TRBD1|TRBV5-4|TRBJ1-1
TGTGCCAGCAGCTCATCAGGACAGGGAAACACTGAAGCTTTCTTT
CASSSSGQGNTEAFF
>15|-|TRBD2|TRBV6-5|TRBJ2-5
TGTGCCAGCAGTTTATACGGGGGGGTCCAAGAGACCCAGTACTTC
CASSLYGGVQETQYF
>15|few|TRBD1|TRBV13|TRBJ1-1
TGTGCCAGCAGCCAGAAGACAGGGAGGGTCTCTGAAGCTTTCTTT
CASSQKTGRVSEAFF
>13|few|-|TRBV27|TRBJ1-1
TGTGCCAGCAGTCTTAGGGGGGTGAATGAAGCTTTCTTT
CASSLRGVNEAFF
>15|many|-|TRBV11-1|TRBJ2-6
TGTGCCAGCAGCTTAGCTGCCTCTGGGGCCAACGTCCTGACTTTC
CASSLAASGANVLTF
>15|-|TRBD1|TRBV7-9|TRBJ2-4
TGTGCCAGCAGCCCCCGGACAGGGGACGGGGACATTCAGTACTTC
CASSPRTGDGDIQYF
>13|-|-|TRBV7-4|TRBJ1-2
TGTGCCAGCAGCGCCGGAGGGGAGTATGGCTACACCTTC
CASSAGGEYGYTF
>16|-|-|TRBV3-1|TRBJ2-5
TGTGCCAGCAGCCCCCTCGTTGTTTTGTTTGTAGAGACCCAGTACTTC
CASSPLVVLFVETQYF
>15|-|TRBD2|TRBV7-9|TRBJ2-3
TGTGCCAGCAGCTTTATAGCGGGGGCACAAGATACGCAGTATTTT
CASSFIAGAQDTQYF
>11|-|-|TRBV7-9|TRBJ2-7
TGTGCCAGCAGCCGGGTGTACGAGCAGTACTTC
CASSRVYEQYF
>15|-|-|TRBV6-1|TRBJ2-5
TGTGCCAGCAGTGAATGGGCAGAGGACCAAGAGACCCAGTACTTC
CASSEWAEDQETQYF
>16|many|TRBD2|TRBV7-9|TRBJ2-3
TGTGCCAGCAGCTTAGGGGAGGGGCCAGCCACAGATACGCAGTATTTT
CASSLGEGPATDTQYF
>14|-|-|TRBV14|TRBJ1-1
TGTGCCAGCAACCCAGAGACAGGATACACTGAAGCTTTCTTT
CASNPETGYTEAFF
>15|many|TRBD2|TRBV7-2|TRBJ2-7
TGTGCCAGCAGTCCCAGGGAGGGGTATCTTTCCGAGCAGTACTTC
CASSPREGYLSEQYF
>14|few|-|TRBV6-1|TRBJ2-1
TGTGCCAGCAGTCCTATAGGGACATACAATGAGCAGTTCTTC
CASSPIGTYNEQFF
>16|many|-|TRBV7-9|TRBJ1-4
TGTGCCAGCAGCTCCTCTACCAGGGGCGCGAAGGAAAAACTGTTTTTT
CASSSSTRGAKEKLFF
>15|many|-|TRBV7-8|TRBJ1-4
TGTGCCAGCAGCTATCTCGACAGCCTTAATGAAAAACTGTTTTTT
CASSYLDSLNEKLFF
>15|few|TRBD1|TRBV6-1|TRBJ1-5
TGTGCCAGCAGTACCTGGACAGGGGGAAATCAGCCCCAGCATTTT
CASSTWTGGNQPQHF
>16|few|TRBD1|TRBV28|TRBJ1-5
TGTGCCAGCAGTCCAAACCCGACAGGGGCCGAACAGCCCCAGCATTTT
CASSPNPTGAEQPQHF
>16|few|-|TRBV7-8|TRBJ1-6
TGTGCCAGCAGCTTAGCTAGGCATTCCTATAATTCACCCCTCCACTTT
CASSLARHSYNSPLHF